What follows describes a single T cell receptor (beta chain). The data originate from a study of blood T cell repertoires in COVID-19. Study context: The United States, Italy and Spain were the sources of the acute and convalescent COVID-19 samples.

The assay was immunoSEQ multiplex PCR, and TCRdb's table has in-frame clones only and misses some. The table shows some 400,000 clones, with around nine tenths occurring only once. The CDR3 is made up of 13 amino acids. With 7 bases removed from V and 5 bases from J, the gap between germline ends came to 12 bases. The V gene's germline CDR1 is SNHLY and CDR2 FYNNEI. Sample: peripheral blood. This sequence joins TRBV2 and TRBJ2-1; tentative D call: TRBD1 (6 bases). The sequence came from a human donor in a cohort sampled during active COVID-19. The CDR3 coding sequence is TGTGCCAGCATAGAAGACAGGCACAATGAGCAGTTCTTC. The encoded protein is CASIEDRHNEQFF.